A single sample is the source of the 5 T cell receptor beta chains below, sequenced in a study of shared clonotypes between healthy human individuals (dated by TCRdb to about 2020). The library was produced with the immunoSEQ multiplex PCR assay. What TCRdb holds here is the immuneACCESS table cut down to in-frame rearrangements. Part of the clones is not present; checked against another copy, under half of the missing clones reflect an unresolved V gene, and the others are unexplained. For this sample the table gives about 2.1 million clones, of which about 92% were detected only once. About 1.8% of the sample lies in the top ten. For the CD8 naive samples, CD45RO-negative cells were positively selected for CCR7, yielding a CD45RA+CCR7+ population from which TemRA cells were excluded. The sequenced material came from naive CD8+ T cells from PBMCs. The sample's cell subset or site label is to be understood as: CD45RA+CCR7+. The source of these receptors is a man in his late teens or twenties in good health. Some clones in this sample may be carry-over from other donors' samples.

This chain joins TRBV19 and TRBJ1-2; D call uncertain. CDR1 is LNHDA, CDR2 SQIVND, per germline (reference sequence). The V and J ends lost 3 bases and 4 bases respectively, with 12 bases between them. CDR3 size: 14 residues. In DNA, the CDR3 is TGTGCCAGTAGTATGTTTGGACGGCCCTATGGCTACACCTTC. This gives the protein CASSMFGRPYGYTF.

The chain is built from TRBV28 and TRBJ2-5, with a possible D match to TRBD1 (6 bases). Germline V gives CDR1 MDHEN, CDR2 SYDVKM. This CDR3 comprises 13 residues. The V gene lost 4 bases and the J gene lost 3 bases, with 9 bases spanning the gap. CDR3 amino acids: CASSSHREETQYF. The CDR3 coding sequence is TGTGCCAGCAGTTCCCACAGGGAAGAGACCCAGTACTTC.

The table lists this clone with a few counts. At the DNA level, this CDR3 is encoded by other sequences in the same sample as well. The chain joins TRBV28 to TRBJ1-1; D is unresolved. The CDR3 consists of 13 residues. The ends were cut back, 2 bases at V and 2 bases at J, with 6 bases in the middle. In germline, CDR1 is MDHEN, CDR2 SYDVKM. CDR3 sequence (DNA): TGTGCCAGCAGTTTAAGTAGAAACACTGAAGCTTTCTTT. Translated: CASSLSRNTEAFF.

The V gene is TRBV19, the J gene TRBJ2-7, with D perhaps TRBD1 (5 bases). Germline loops: CDR1 LNHDA, CDR2 SQIVND (reference sequence). This CDR3 contains 15 residues. V lost 2 bases, J lost 6 bases, and 17 bases lay in between. The CDR3 here is CASSISAGPTGEQYF. The DNA for the CDR3 is TGTGCCAGTAGTATATCGGCAGGGCCCACCGGCGAGCAGTACTTC.

The chain joins TRBV27 to TRBJ2-7, with TRBD1 as a possible D gene (5 bases). The V end was cut by 0 bases, the J end by 6 bases, with 9 bases between. The CDR3 sequence is 13 residues long. Germline CDR1 reads MNHEY; CDR2 reads SMNVEV (reference sequence). The CDR3 loop reads CASSLSSTVEQYF. The CDR3 DNA is TGTGCCAGCAGTTTATCCTCGACAGTCGAGCAGTACTTC.